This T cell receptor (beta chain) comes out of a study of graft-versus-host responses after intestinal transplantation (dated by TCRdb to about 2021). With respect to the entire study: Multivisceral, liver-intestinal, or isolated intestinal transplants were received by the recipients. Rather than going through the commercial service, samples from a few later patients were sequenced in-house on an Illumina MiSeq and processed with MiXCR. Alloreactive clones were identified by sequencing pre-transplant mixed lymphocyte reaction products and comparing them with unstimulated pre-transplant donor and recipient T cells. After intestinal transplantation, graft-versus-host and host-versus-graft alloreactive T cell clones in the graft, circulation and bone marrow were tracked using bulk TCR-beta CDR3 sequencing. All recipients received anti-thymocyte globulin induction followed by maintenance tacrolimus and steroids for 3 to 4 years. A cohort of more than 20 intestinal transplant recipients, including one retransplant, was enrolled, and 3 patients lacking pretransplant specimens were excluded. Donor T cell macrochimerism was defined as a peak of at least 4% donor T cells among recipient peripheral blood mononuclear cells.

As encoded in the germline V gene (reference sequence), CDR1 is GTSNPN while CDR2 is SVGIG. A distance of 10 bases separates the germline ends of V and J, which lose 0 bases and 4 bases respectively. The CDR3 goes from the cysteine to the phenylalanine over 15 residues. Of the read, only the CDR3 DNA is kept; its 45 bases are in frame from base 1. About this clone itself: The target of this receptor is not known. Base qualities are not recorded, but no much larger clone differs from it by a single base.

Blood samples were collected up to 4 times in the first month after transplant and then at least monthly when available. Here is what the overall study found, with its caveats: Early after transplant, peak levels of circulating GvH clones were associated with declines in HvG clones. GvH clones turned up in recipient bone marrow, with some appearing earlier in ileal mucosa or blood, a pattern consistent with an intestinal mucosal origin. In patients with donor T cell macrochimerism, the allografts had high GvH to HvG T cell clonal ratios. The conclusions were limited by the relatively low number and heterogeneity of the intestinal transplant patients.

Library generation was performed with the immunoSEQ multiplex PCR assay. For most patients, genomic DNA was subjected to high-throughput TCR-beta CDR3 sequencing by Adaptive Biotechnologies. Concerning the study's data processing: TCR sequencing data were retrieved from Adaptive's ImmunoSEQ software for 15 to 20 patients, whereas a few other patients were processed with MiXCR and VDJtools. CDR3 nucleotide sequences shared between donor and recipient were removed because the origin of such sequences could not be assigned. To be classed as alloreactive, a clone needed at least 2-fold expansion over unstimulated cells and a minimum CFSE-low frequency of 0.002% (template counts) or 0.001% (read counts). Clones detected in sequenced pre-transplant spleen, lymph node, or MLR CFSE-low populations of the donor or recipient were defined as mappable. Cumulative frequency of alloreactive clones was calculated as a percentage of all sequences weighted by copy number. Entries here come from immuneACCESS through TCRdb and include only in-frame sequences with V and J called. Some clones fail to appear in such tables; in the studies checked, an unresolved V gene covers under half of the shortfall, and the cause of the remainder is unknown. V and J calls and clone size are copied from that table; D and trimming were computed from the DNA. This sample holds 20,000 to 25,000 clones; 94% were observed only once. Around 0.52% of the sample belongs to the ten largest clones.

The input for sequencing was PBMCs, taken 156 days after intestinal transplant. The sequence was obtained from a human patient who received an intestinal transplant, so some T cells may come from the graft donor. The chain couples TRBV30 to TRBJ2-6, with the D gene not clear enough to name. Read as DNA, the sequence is TGTGCCTGGAGTGTAGCTGCAGACGGGGCCAACGTCCTGACTTTC. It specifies CAWSVAADGANVLTF.